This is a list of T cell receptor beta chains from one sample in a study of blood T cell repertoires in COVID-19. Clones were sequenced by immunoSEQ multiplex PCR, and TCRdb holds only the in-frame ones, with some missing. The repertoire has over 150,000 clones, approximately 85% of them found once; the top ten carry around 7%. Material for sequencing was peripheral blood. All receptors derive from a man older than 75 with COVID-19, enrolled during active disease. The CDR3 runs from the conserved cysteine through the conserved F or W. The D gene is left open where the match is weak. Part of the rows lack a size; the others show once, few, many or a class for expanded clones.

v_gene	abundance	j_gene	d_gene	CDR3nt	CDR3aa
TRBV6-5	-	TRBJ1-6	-	TGTGCCAGCAGGACAGATAATAATTCACCCCTCCACTTT	CASRTDNNSPLHF
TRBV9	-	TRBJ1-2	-	TGTGCCAGCAGCAAGGACGTTGGGGCAAGTTATGGCTACACCTTC	CASSKDVGASYGYTF
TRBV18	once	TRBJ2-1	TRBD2	TGTGCCAGCTCACCAGGACTAGCGGGGACCTACAATGAGCAGTTCTTC	CASSPGLAGTYNEQFF
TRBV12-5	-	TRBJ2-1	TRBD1	TGTGCTAGTGGTCCAGGGAGGGACAGGGCCGGGGATGAGCAGTTCTTC	CASGPGRDRAGDEQFF
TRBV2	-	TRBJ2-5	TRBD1	TGTGCCAGCAGTTCTACAGGGGGGAGGGAGACCCAGTACTTC	CASSSTGGRETQYF
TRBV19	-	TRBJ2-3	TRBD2	TGTGCCAGTAGTTTCGGACTAGAGGGCAACACGCAGTATTTT	CASSFGLEGNTQYF
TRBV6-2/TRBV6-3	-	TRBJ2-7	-	TGTGCCAGCAGTCCCGGACTTTCCTACGAGCAGTACTTC	CASSPGLSYEQYF
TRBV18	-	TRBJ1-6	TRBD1	TGTGCCAGCTCCGCAATCCGGACAGGGTGGGACTCACCCCTCCACTTT	CASSAIRTGWDSPLHF
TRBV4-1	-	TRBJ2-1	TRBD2	TGCGCCAGCAGCCAGGCGCGGGGGAGCTCCTACAATGAGCAGTTCTTC	CASSQARGSSYNEQFF
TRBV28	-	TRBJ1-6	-	TGTGCCAGCAGTTCCGAATCTGGGGAGTCACCCCTCCACTTT	CASSSESGESPLHF
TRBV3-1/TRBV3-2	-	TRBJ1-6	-	TGTGCCAGCAGCCCAGCCGGGAGGAATAATTCACCCCTCCACTTT	CASSPAGRNNSPLHF
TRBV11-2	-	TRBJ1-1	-	TGTGCCAGCGGAATCGGGTTTTACCTGGCTTTCTTT	CASGIGFYLAFF
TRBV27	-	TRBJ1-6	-	TGTGCCAGCAGTTTACAGACATATAATTCACCCCTCCACTTT	CASSLQTYNSPLHF
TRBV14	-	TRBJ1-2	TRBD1	TGTGCCAGCAGCCCTTACGACAGGGGGTATAGGGGCTACACCTTC	CASSPYDRGYRGYTF
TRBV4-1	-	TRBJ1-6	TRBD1	TGCGCCAGCAGCCCAGGGGGGCCGGTGGTGGCCCTCCACTTT	CASSPGGPVVALHF
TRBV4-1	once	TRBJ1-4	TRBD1	TGCGCCAGCAGCCAAGCACCGGGGGGGACAGTGCATGAAAAACTGTTTTTT	CASSQAPGGTVHEKLFF
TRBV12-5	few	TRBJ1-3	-	TGTGCTAGTGGTTTGGCTGCTGGAAACACCATATATTTT	CASGLAAGNTIYF
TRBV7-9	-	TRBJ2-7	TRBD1	TGTGCCAGCAGCCCTCATACGGGGACAGGCCGCGCCGAGCAGTACTTC	CASSPHTGTGRAEQYF
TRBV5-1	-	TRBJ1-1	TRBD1	TGCGCCAGCAGCTTGACAGGGGGAGATACTGAAGCTTTCTTT	CASSLTGGDTEAFF
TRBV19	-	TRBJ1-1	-	TGTGCCAGTAGTGGGAGGGGAGGGCCCTACTCCTTTAACACTGAAGCTTTCTTT	CASSGRGGPYSFNTEAFF
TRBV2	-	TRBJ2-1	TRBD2	TGTGCCAGCAGGGGACTAGCGGGGGTGAATGAGCAGTTCTTC	CASRGLAGVNEQFF
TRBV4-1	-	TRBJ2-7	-	TGCGCCAGCAGCCAAGTCCCAGACTCGGGGGAGCAGTACTTC	CASSQVPDSGEQYF
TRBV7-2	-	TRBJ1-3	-	TGTGCCAGCAGCTCAATTGGGGGAGGGAGCGGTGGAAACACCATATATTTT	CASSSIGGGSGGNTIYF
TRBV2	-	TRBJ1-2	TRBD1	TGTGCCAGTCGACAGGGTGGCTACACCTTC	CASRQGGYTF
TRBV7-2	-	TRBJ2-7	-	TGTGCCAGCAGTCTCGACAGGTCCTACGAGCAGTACTTC	CASSLDRSYEQYF
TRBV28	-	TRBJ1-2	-	TGTGCCGATTACGTTCCGGGCTATGGCTACACCTTC	CADYVPGYGYTF
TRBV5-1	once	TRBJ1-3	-	TGCGCCAGCAGCCTGGACAGCTTCTCTGGAAACACCATATATTTT	CASSLDSFSGNTIYF
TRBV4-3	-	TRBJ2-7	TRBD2	TGCGCCAGCAGCCAGGGGGGAGGGACTACCTTCCAGGACGAGCAGTACTTC	CASSQGGGTTFQDEQYF
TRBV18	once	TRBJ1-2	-	TGTGCCAGCTCTTCCCCGGACAGATCCCTCTATGGCTACACCTTC	CASSSPDRSLYGYTF
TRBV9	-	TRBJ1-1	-	TGTGCCAGCAGCGCCGCGGGAACCCCGAACACTGAAGCTTTCTTT	CASSAAGTPNTEAFF
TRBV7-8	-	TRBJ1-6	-	TGTGCCAGCAGCTTAGAAGCGACAGACAATTCACCCCTCCACTTT	CASSLEATDNSPLHF
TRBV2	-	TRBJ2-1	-	TGTGCCAGCAGTGAACCCTCGTGGAGGGATAGCAATGAGCAGTTCTTC	CASSEPSWRDSNEQFF
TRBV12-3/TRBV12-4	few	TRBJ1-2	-	TGTGCCAGCAGTTTCGCGTACTATGGCTACACCTTC	CASSFAYYGYTF
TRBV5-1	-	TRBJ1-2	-	TGCGCCAGCAGCTTGGTCGGCACAGGTGACTATGGCTACACCTTC	CASSLVGTGDYGYTF
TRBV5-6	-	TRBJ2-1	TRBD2	TGTGCCAGCAGCTCCCTAGCGGGGGGGGACAATGAGCAGTTCTTC	CASSSLAGGDNEQFF
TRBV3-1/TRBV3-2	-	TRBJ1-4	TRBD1	TGTGCCAGCAGCCAAGAGGACAGGGCGGGCGAAAAACTGTTTTTT	CASSQEDRAGEKLFF
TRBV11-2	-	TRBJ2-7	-	TGTGCCAGCACCACAGGGAACTCCTACGAGCAGTACTTC	CASTTGNSYEQYF
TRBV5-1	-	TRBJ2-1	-	TGCGCCAGCAGCTTGGGGGAGATGCACAATGAGCAGTTCTTC	CASSLGEMHNEQFF
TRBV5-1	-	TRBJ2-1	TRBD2	TGCGCCAGCAGCCCCTCTAGCGGGGGCTCCTACAATGAGCAGTTCTTC	CASSPSSGGSYNEQFF
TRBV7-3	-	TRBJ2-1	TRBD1	TGTGCCAGCAGCGCCTATTCGGGGACAGGGTTACGCGAGCAGTTCTTC	CASSAYSGTGLREQFF
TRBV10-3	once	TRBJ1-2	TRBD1	TGTGCCACCCGCCAGGGGGTTGGCTATGGCTACACCTTC	CATRQGVGYGYTF
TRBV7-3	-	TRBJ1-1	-	TGTGCCAGCAGCTCGGACAGCATGAACACTGAAGCTTTCTTT	CASSSDSMNTEAFF
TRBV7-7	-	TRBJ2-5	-	TGTGCCAGCAGCAGGCAGGGTGGGGAGACCCAGTACTTC	CASSRQGGETQYF
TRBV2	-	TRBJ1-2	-	TGTGCCAGCAGTGCGCCGGCGGCGCGGGGCTACACCTTC	CASSAPAARGYTF
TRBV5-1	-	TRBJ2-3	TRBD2	TGCGCCAGCAGCTTGGGCGGGGGGGCGAAAGATACGCAGTATTTT	CASSLGGGAKDTQYF
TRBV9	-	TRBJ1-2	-	TGTGCCAGCAGCGTAGCAGGGGCGGCTAACTATGGCTACACCTTC	CASSVAGAANYGYTF
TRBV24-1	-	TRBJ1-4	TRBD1	TGTGCCACCAGTGATTCGACAGGGGGCTTGGAAAAACTGTTTTTT	CATSDSTGGLEKLFF
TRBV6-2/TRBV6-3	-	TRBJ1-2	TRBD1	TGTGCCAGCAGTACCCGGGGGACAGGGGACTATGGCTACACCTTC	CASSTRGTGDYGYTF
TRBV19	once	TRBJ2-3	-	TGTGCCAGTACCCCTAGAGGGGGTCAGGATACGCAGTATTTT	CASTPRGGQDTQYF
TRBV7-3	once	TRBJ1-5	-	TGTGCCAGCAGCTTGGCCCGCAATCAGCCCCAGCATTTT	CASSLARNQPQHF
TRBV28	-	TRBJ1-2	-	TGTGCCAGCAGCTCGACTGACAACTATGGCTACACCTTC	CASSSTDNYGYTF
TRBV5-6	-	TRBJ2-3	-	TGTGCCAGCAAAAATCCCAGGGGCCCTAGCACAGATACGCAGTATTTT	CASKNPRGPSTDTQYF
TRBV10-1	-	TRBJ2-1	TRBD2	TGCGCCAGCAGTGAGGTCGGCGGGGGGGACAATGAGCAGTTCTTC	CASSEVGGGDNEQFF
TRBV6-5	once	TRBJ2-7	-	TGTGCCAGCAGTTACTCGAGTTGGGGGGGCCAGTACTTC	CASSYSSWGGQYF
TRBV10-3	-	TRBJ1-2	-	TGTGCCATCAGTGAAACAGGGAGAGGAGATGGCTACACCTTC	CAISETGRGDGYTF
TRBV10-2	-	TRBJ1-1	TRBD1	TGCGCCAGCAGCGAGGGGGACAGAGATGAAGCTTTCTTT	CASSEGDRDEAFF
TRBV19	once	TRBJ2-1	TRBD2	TGTGCCAGTAGTTCCCTAGCGGGGGGACCCTACAATGAGCAGTTCTTC	CASSSLAGGPYNEQFF